This T cell receptor beta chain is from a study of tissue T cells after allogeneic stem cell transplantation. Worth noting for this clone: Gene names are mouse gene names. The read stops 1 residue short of the end of the CDR3; the missing end is completed from the germline J gene.

Stated time point: mouse harvest day 7 after allogeneic transplant. Mouse grafts combined 10^7 T-cell-depleted bone marrow cells with 10^6 splenic CD5+ T cells. This CDR3 is built from 13 residues. The V end lost 3 bases, the J end lost 2 bases, and 6 bases lay between the germline ends. CDR1 and CDR2 (germline): KGHPV, FQNQEV (reference sequence). TCRdb keeps only in-frame clones here, not all; method: immunoSEQ multiplex PCR. The sample yields approximately 7,000 clones, about 47% seen once. Sequencing was done on a sample of gut tissue. This chain uses TRBV26 with TRBJ2-4; D not resolved. The sequence was obtained from a female BALB/c mouse given C57BL/6 T cells with graft-versus-host disease after an allogeneic hematopoietic cell transplant. The CDR3 DNA, read in part, is TGTGCCAGCAGTCTCCATTCTCAAAACACCTTGTAC. Its translation is CASSLHSQNTLY. The complete CDR3 sequence is CASSLHSQNTLYF. The variable domain in full, completed from reference TRBV26 and TRBJ2-4, reads NSKVIQTPRYLVKGQGQKAKMRCIPEKGHPVVFWYQQNKNNEFKFLINFQNQEVLQQIDMTEKRFSAECPSNSPCSLEIQSSEAGDSALYLCASSLHSQNTLYFGAGTRLSVL.